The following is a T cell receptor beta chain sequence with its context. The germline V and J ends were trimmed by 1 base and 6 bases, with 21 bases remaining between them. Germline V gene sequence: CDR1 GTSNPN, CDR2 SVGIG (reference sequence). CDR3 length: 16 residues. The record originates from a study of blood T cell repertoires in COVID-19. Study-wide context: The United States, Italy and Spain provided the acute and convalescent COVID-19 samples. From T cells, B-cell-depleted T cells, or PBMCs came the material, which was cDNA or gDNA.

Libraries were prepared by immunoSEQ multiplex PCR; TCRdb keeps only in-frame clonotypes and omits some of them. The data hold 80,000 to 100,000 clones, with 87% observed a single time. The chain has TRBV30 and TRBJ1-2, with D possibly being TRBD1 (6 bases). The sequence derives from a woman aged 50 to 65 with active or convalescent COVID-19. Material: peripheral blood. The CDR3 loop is CAWSGVTGGISDGYTF. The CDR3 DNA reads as TGTGCCTGGAGTGGGGTGACAGGCGGAATTTCGGATGGCTACACCTTC.